Listed below are T cell receptor beta chains from one sample, sequenced in a study of blood T cell repertoires in COVID-19. Only in-frame clones appear in the TCRdb table, and some are missing; sequencing was by immunoSEQ multiplex PCR. The sample lists fewer than 450,000 clones, about 87% occurring once. Specimen: peripheral blood. The receptors shown here come from a woman in her forties or fifties with COVID-19, enrolled during active disease. Both conserved end residues are trimmed from each CDR3.

V gene	J gene	CDR3 protein
TRBV28	TRBJ1-2	ASTGRFDGYT
TRBV18	TRBJ2-1	ASSLAGATYNEQF
TRBV7-9	TRBJ1-3	ASSSNRDSGNTIY
TRBV10-2	TRBJ2-3	ASSGRAGGAVLTDTQY
TRBV6-4	TRBJ1-2	ASSAGQGYGYT
TRBV2	TRBJ2-1	ASSEWDKVWQF
TRBV5-8	TRBJ1-1	ASSLPPGHGMNTEAF
TRBV19	TRBJ2-1	ASSRGGWGRNEQF
TRBV20-1	TRBJ1-5	SASPGQRDQPQH
TRBV18	TRBJ2-7	ASSPQYEQY
TRBV10-3	TRBJ2-1	ASRDRPYNEQF
TRBV7-2	TRBJ2-7	ASSLVLAGPYEQY
TRBV2	TRBJ2-3	ASSRRTRTSTDTQY
TRBV5-6	TRBJ2-1	ASSSKLIAGSYNEQF
TRBV7-9	TRBJ1-1	ASSFSGGAF
TRBV6-5	TRBJ1-1	ASRTGGPHTEAF
TRBV25-1	TRBJ2-6	ASSGTGLSGANVLT
TRBV19	TRBJ2-7	ASSIRQSYEQY
TRBV4-2	TRBJ2-1	ASSQVARDRGVDNEQF
TRBV12-5	TRBJ2-1	ASGPSGYGGEQF
TRBV15	TRBJ2-1	ATSRGGRGPYNEQF
TRBV11-3	TRBJ1-3	ASSLYSRETGNTIY
TRBV30	TRBJ1-1	AWGGSGVMFGMNTEAF
TRBV25-1	TRBJ2-1	ASSRGGTSGRAGYEQF
TRBV28	TRBJ1-1	ASRQTSWDTAEAF
TRBV5-1	TRBJ2-1	ASSLAGRVSSGGEQF
TRBV5-1	TRBJ2-2	ASSLGQSTGELF
TRBV11-2	TRBJ2-1	ASSSQLGENEQF
TRBV5-1	TRBJ2-7	ASSLGRRERTYEQY
TRBV24-1	TRBJ2-1	ATSGSGDAYNEQF
TRBV27	TRBJ2-7	ASSLSQGWGEQY
TRBV4-1	TRBJ1-5	ASSQEGTGVNQPQH
TRBV7-9	TRBJ2-5	ASSSAGSGPETQY
TRBV11-3	TRBJ1-1	ASSLEWGVNTEAF
TRBV30	TRBJ1-6	AWSGTGGVSPLH
TRBV6-6	TRBJ1-5	ASSYPPGQNQPQH